This T cell receptor (beta chain) derives from a study of T cell repertoires in cytomegalovirus infection. Points on this clonotype: Its antigen remains unidentified.

TCRdb recomputed calls from the reads with MiXCR, one row per CDR3 protein. The data show fewer than 650,000 distinct CDR3 sequences, around 40% seen once. V was cut by 0 bases and J by 8 bases, with 16 bases left in between. The CDR3 totals 15 residues. Germline-derived CDR1 and CDR2 are SGHAT and FQNNGV. This receptor was identified in a human donor in good health (CMV status not recorded). Some clones in this sample may be carry-over from other donors' samples. Sequencing was performed on cultured PBMCs, taken from culture after CMV antigen stimulation. The chain uses TRBV11-2 and TRBJ1-2, with D possibly TRBD1 on 6 matching bases. CDR3 sequence (DNA): TGTGCCAGCAGCTTAGATTCCCCACAGGGCCGCGGCTACACCTTC. Its translation is CASSLDSPQGRGYTF.